This entry features one T cell receptor (beta chain) sequence. V was shortened by 4 bases and J by 9 bases, with 16 bases between the two germline ends. CDR1 LGHNA and CDR2 YSLEER come from the germline V gene. CDR3 length: 14 amino acids. This entry is derived from a study of shared clonotypes between healthy human individuals. Across the study: The plates for each donor numbered three CD4 naive, three CD4 memory, two CD8 naive and one CD8 memory.

Participating donors were healthy, HIV-negative adults free of recent acute infections or vaccinations. Adult Caucasians living in Nashville, Tennessee made up all of the donors. Only in-frame clones appear in the TCRdb table, and some are missing; sequencing was by immunoSEQ multiplex PCR. The sample has some 2.3 million clones; just over 90% are singletons. The chain recombines TRBV4-3 with TRBJ2-1, with D possibly matching TRBD2 (5 bases). Sequencing used naive CD4+ T cells from PBMCs. Subset noted: CD45RA+ positively selected. The TCR originated in a man between 18 and 35 years old in good health. Some clones in this sample may be carry-over from other donors' samples. The CDR3 DNA reads TGCGCCAGCAGCCCAGATGTACAGCGGCCTGAGCAGTTCTTC. Its protein is CASSPDVQRPEQFF.